This TCR beta chain was sequenced for a study of blood T cell repertoires in COVID-19. The overall study: Samples representing acute and convalescent COVID-19 were sourced from the United States, Italy and Spain. T cells, B-cell-depleted T cells, or PBMCs supplied cDNA or gDNA.

Generated by immunoSEQ multiplex PCR, the TCRdb table keeps only in-frame clones and is missing some. The table has about 190,000 clones, 60% to 80% seen once. Sample: peripheral blood. The clonotype originates from a man aged 55 to 69 with active or convalescent COVID-19.

CDR3 protein: CASRPNPTSGGYF. The CDR3 DNA follows: TGTGCCAGCAGACCTAATCCGACTAGCGGGGGATACTTC. This rearrangement joins TRBV28 to TRBJ2-7; TRBD2 agrees at 12 bases. The germline gives CDR1 MDHEN, CDR2 SYDVKM. This CDR3 has 13 amino acids. Losses at the gene ends were 6 bases for V and 13 bases for J; bases not matched to a gene: 10.